This TCR beta chain was sequenced in a study of blood T cell repertoires in COVID-19. CDR3 size: 16 residues. In germline, CDR1 is SGHRS, CDR2 YFSETQ. V lost 2 bases and J lost 2; bases outside the gene matches: 8. In the authors' methods: Estimation of nucleated cell counts was performed using reference gene primer amplification. Repertoires were generated with immunoSEQ multiplex PCR, while TCRdb's copy carries only in-frame clones and drops some. The V and J calls and clone size were taken over from that table, and D and trimming were inferred from the DNA. The sample has a few hundred thousand clones, approximately 87% seen once.

This chain joins TRBV5-1 and TRBJ2-5, with 8 bases matching TRBD1. The specimen sequenced was peripheral blood. This TCR was recovered from a woman in her forties or fifties with active or convalescent COVID-19. CDR3 residues: CASSLGQGAEQETQYF. The CDR3 coding sequence is TGCGCCAGCAGCTTAGGGCAGGGGGCCGAGCAAGAGACCCAGTACTTC.